This is a list of T cell receptor beta chains from one sample in a study of OX40 agonist ivuxolimab in advanced cancers. Assay used: immunoSEQ multiplex PCR; TCRdb lists only in-frame clones, some missing. In the table there are tens of thousands of clones, roughly 80% of which are singletons. Here the sequenced sample was CD4+ or CD8+ T cells sorted from blood, taken in a trial of the OX40 agonist ivuxolimab. The receptor source for this set is an adult with an advanced solid tumor such as melanoma, head and neck, liver or kidney cancer. Each CDR3 is given with its conserved first and last residue. A D gene is named only where the DNA matches it firmly. Rows may omit the clone size; those that give it use once, few, many or a size class.

abundance,v_gene,d_gene,j_gene,CDR3aa,CDR3nt
.,TRBV5-8,TRBD2,TRBJ2-1,CATRTSGGNEQFF,TGTGCCACCAGGACTAGCGGAGGCAATGAGCAGTTCTTC
.,TRBV30,TRBD2,TRBJ2-7,CAWTNWREAFSGYEQYF,TGTGCCTGGACGAATTGGCGGGAGGCATTCTCGGGCTACGAGCAGTACTTC
.,TRBV9,.,TRBJ2-3,CASSVAPSSTDTQYF,TGTGCCAGCAGCGTTGCACCTTCGAGCACAGATACGCAGTATTTT
.,TRBV5-4,TRBD1,TRBJ1-2,CASSRQGGGYGYTF,TGTGCCAGCAGCAGACAGGGAGGGGGCTATGGCTACACCTTC
.,TRBV7-3,.,TRBJ2-5,CASSRDGKETQYF,TGTGCCAGCAGCCGGGACGGAAAAGAGACCCAGTACTTC
.,TRBV5-1,.,TRBJ1-1,CASSSQRSRSNTEAFF,TGCGCCAGCAGCTCCCAGAGGTCCAGAAGTAACACTGAAGCTTTCTTT
.,TRBV18,.,TRBJ1-2,CASSTSREDGYTF,TGTGCCAGCTCAACGAGCAGGGAGGATGGCTACACCTTC
once,TRBV19,.,TRBJ1-2,CASSIAIGDYGYTF,TGTGCCAGTAGTATAGCAATCGGGGACTATGGCTACACCTTC
.,TRBV7-2,TRBD1,TRBJ1-1,CASSPRGQGRVAFF,TGTGCCAGCAGCCCGCGAGGACAGGGGAGAGTAGCTTTCTTT
.,TRBV27,TRBD1,TRBJ2-6,CASSLFRGTNVLTF,TGTGCCAGCAGTTTATTCAGGGGGACCAACGTCCTGACTTTC
few,TRBV9,.,TRBJ1-5,CASSGVGNQPQHF,TGTGCCAGCAGCGGCGTAGGCAATCAGCCCCAGCATTTT
.,TRBV7-2,.,TRBJ2-3,CASSPVRGDTQYF,TGTGCCAGCAGCCCGGTTCGCGGGGATACGCAGTATTTT
once,TRBV27,.,TRBJ1-4,CASRRKDATNEKLFF,TGTGCCAGCAGGCGTAAGGACGCAACTAATGAAAAACTGTTTTTT
.,TRBV2,.,TRBJ1-4,CASSEMGGGEKLFF,TGTGCCAGCAGTGAAATGGGGGGAGGTGAAAAACTGTTTTTT
.,TRBV5-5,TRBD1,TRBJ2-4,CASSFNPTGSQNIQYF,TGTGCCAGCAGTTTTAACCCGACAGGGTCCCAAAACATTCAGTACTTC
.,TRBV7-8,.,TRBJ1-3,CASSEGAGNTIYF,TGTGCCAGCAGCGAGGGGGCTGGAAACACCATATATTTT
.,TRBV5-4,TRBD2,TRBJ2-1,CASSSTSGSVEQFF,TGTGCCAGCAGCTCGACTAGCGGGAGTGTTGAGCAGTTCTTC
.,TRBV7-2,.,TRBJ2-5,CASSLASQETQYF,TGTGCCAGCAGCTTAGCCAGTCAAGAGACCCAGTACTTC
.,TRBV7-2,.,TRBJ1-1,CASSSRRGGEAFF,TGTGCCAGCAGCTCGAGAAGGGGGGGAGAAGCTTTCTTT
.,TRBV5-6,.,TRBJ1-2,CASSQRRIYGYTF,TGTGCCAGCAGCCAGCGACGGATCTATGGCTACACCTTC
.,TRBV28,.,TRBJ1-1,CASSRGGDTEAFF,TGTGCCAGCAGTCGGGGGGGCGACACTGAAGCTTTCTTT
.,TRBV9,.,TRBJ1-4,CASSVGHLWEKLFF,TGTGCCAGCAGCGTAGGGCACCTATGGGAAAAACTGTTTTTT
.,TRBV27,TRBD1,TRBJ2-3,CASSPRQGGDTQYF,TGTGCCAGCAGTCCAAGACAGGGCGGGGATACGCAGTATTTT
.,TRBV19,.,TRBJ1-5,CASSIVGNQPQHF,TGTGCCAGTAGTATAGTGGGGAATCAGCCCCAGCATTTT
.,TRBV2,TRBD1,TRBJ2-5,CASSVARDRVSETQYF,TGTGCCAGCAGTGTCGCCCGGGACAGGGTCTCAGAGACCCAGTACTTC
.,TRBV5-8,.,TRBJ1-5,CASSLGGRLGNQPQHF,TGTGCCAGCAGCTTGGGGGGCAGGTTGGGCAATCAGCCCCAGCATTTT
.,TRBV10-3,TRBD2,TRBJ2-1,CAISLREGSYNEQFF,TGTGCCATCAGTCTGCGGGAGGGGTCCTACAATGAGCAGTTCTTC